These T cell receptor beta chains were read from a single sample in a study of beta chain features in type 1 diabetes. Sequenced by immunoSEQ multiplex PCR; TCRdb stores in-frame clones only, minus some. The repertoire consists of hundreds of thousands of clones, with 11% occurring once and the leading ten covering around 0.015%. Sequencing input: naive CD4+ T cells from blood. These TCRs come from a man aged 25 to 40 with type 1 diabetes. The CDR3 runs from the conserved cysteine through the conserved F or W. D genes are given only for firm matches. The size field is filled for only some rows; it gives once, few, many or a size class.

D gene: NA
clone size: NA
V gene: TRBV19
J gene: TRBJ2-1
CDR3 DNA: TGTGCCAGTAGTCGGGGATTTGGAGGGGTTCCCTACAATGAGCAGTTCTTC
CDR3 protein: CASSRGFGGVPYNEQFF

D gene: NA
clone size: few
V gene: TRBV11-3
J gene: TRBJ2-7
CDR3 DNA: TGTGCCAGCAGCAAGACAGCCTACTCCTACGAGCAGTACTTC
CDR3 protein: CASSKTAYSYEQYF

D gene: NA
clone size: NA
V gene: TRBV6-1
J gene: TRBJ2-7
CDR3 DNA: TGTGCCAGCAGCTTCTACGAGCAGTACTTC
CDR3 protein: CASSFYEQYF

D gene: TRBD1
clone size: few
V gene: TRBV29-1
J gene: TRBJ1-5
CDR3 DNA: TGCAGCGGAGGACAGGGGGCAAATCAGCCCCAGCATTTT
CDR3 protein: CSGGQGANQPQHF

D gene: NA
clone size: NA
V gene: TRBV5-1
J gene: TRBJ1-1
CDR3 DNA: TGCGCCAGCAGTATTGGGCGCGGGGACACTGAAGCTTTCTTT
CDR3 protein: CASSIGRGDTEAFF

D gene: TRBD1
clone size: NA
V gene: TRBV4-1
J gene: TRBJ1-2
CDR3 DNA: TGCGCCAGCAGCCAAAAGGGGGCGCCGGGCTATGGCTACACCTTC
CDR3 protein: CASSQKGAPGYGYTF

D gene: NA
clone size: NA
V gene: TRBV6-1
J gene: TRBJ2-7
CDR3 DNA: TGTGCCAGCAGCACAGGGTCCTACGAGCAGTACTTC
CDR3 protein: CASSTGSYEQYF

D gene: NA
clone size: few
V gene: TRBV18
J gene: TRBJ2-7
CDR3 DNA: TGTGCCAGCTCGGCAGGATTCCCCTACGAGCAGTACTTC
CDR3 protein: CASSAGFPYEQYF

D gene: NA
clone size: NA
V gene: TRBV14
J gene: TRBJ1-1
CDR3 DNA: TGTGCCAGCAGGTCGGGGTTCCGGGTTCATTTT
CDR3 protein: CASRSGFRVHF

D gene: NA
clone size: few
V gene: TRBV18
J gene: TRBJ1-6
CDR3 DNA: TGTGCCAGCTCATTGCGGACTGATTATAATTCACCCCTCCACTTT
CDR3 protein: CASSLRTDYNSPLHF

D gene: NA
clone size: NA
V gene: TRBV7-9
J gene: TRBJ2-5
CDR3 DNA: TGTGCCAGCAGCTCCCCGGAGGGACGGGAGACCCAGTACTTC
CDR3 protein: CASSSPEGRETQYF

D gene: NA
clone size: NA
V gene: TRBV11-2
J gene: TRBJ2-1
CDR3 DNA: TGTGCCAGCAGCCAAAATTGGGGACTGGGGAATGAGCAGTTCTTC
CDR3 protein: CASSQNWGLGNEQFF

D gene: NA
clone size: few
V gene: TRBV7-2
J gene: TRBJ2-3
CDR3 DNA: TGTGCCAGCAGCTTAGAAGCGGTTGAAGATACGCAGTATTTT
CDR3 protein: CASSLEAVEDTQYF

D gene: NA
clone size: few
V gene: TRBV30
J gene: TRBJ1-4
CDR3 DNA: TGTGCCTGGAGTGGGGGCTCCAGGGAAAAACTGTTTTTT
CDR3 protein: CAWSGGSREKLFF

D gene: NA
clone size: NA
V gene: TRBV29-1
J gene: TRBJ1-1
CDR3 DNA: TGCAGCGTCCGACAAAGGGGGACGAACACTGAAGCTTTCTTT
CDR3 protein: CSVRQRGTNTEAFF

D gene: NA
clone size: few
V gene: TRBV7-9
J gene: TRBJ2-7
CDR3 DNA: TGTGCCAGCAGCTTAGGGGTCGGACACCAGACCTACGAGCAGTACTTC
CDR3 protein: CASSLGVGHQTYEQYF

D gene: NA
clone size: few
V gene: TRBV6-5
J gene: TRBJ1-1
CDR3 DNA: TGTGCCAGCTTCCTCAATGGGTTACAGGATGGAGCTTTCTTT
CDR3 protein: CASFLNGLQDGAFF

D gene: TRBD1
clone size: NA
V gene: TRBV13
J gene: TRBJ1-6
CDR3 DNA: TGTGCCAGCAGCTCGAAGGGACAGAAGGCTGTCGGGAGCTCCTATAATTCACCCCTCCACTTT
CDR3 protein: CASSSKGQKAVGSSYNSPLHF

D gene: TRBD1
clone size: NA
V gene: TRBV7-7
J gene: TRBJ2-7
CDR3 DNA: TGTGCTAGCAGCTTAGAGGGGGGACAGGACAAGACCTACGAGCAGTACTTC
CDR3 protein: CASSLEGGQDKTYEQYF

D gene: NA
clone size: NA
V gene: TRBV23-1
J gene: TRBJ2-3
CDR3 DNA: TGCGCCAGCAATGCTATGAGGGGGGGTGGTGATACGCAGTATTTT
CDR3 protein: CASNAMRGGGDTQYF

D gene: NA
clone size: NA
V gene: TRBV5-1
J gene: TRBJ2-2
CDR3 DNA: TGCGCCAGCAGCTTGGACGCCTCAAGAGGACTGCGGGAGCTGTTTTTT
CDR3 protein: CASSLDASRGLRELFF

D gene: NA
clone size: NA
V gene: TRBV7-3
J gene: TRBJ1-2
CDR3 DNA: TGTGCCAGCAGTCCTGACAGGAACTATGGCTACACCTTC
CDR3 protein: CASSPDRNYGYTF

D gene: TRBD1
clone size: few
V gene: TRBV9
J gene: TRBJ1-1
CDR3 DNA: TGTGCCAGCAGGGACCTCAGGGGGAGCGCCATGAACACTGAAGCTTTCTTT
CDR3 protein: CASRDLRGSAMNTEAFF

D gene: TRBD2
clone size: NA
V gene: TRBV10-2
J gene: TRBJ2-5
CDR3 DNA: TGCGCCAGCAGTGACCGACGACTAGCCCGGGGGAGGGAGACCCAGTACTTC
CDR3 protein: CASSDRRLARGRETQYF

D gene: NA
clone size: few
V gene: TRBV10-3
J gene: TRBJ2-2
CDR3 DNA: TGTGCCATCAGTGATTTCGCCGGGGAGCTGTTTTTT
CDR3 protein: CAISDFAGELFF

D gene: NA
clone size: NA
V gene: TRBV18
J gene: TRBJ1-1
CDR3 DNA: TGTGCCAGCTCACCAACTAGGGCCAGGCTTAACACTGAAGCTTTCTTT
CDR3 protein: CASSPTRARLNTEAFF

D gene: NA
clone size: NA
V gene: TRBV18
J gene: TRBJ2-2
CDR3 DNA: TGTGCCAGCTCACCATGGACGGGGGTCGCCGGGGAGCTGTTTTTT
CDR3 protein: CASSPWTGVAGELFF

D gene: NA
clone size: NA
V gene: TRBV18
J gene: TRBJ1-2
CDR3 DNA: TGTGCCAGCTCACTCGGCCCAGGGGAGGGCTATGGCTACACCTTC
CDR3 protein: CASSLGPGEGYGYTF

D gene: NA
clone size: NA
V gene: TRBV11-3
J gene: TRBJ2-1
CDR3 DNA: TGTGCCAGCAGCTCGACTAGTCAGGAGCAGTTCTTC
CDR3 protein: CASSSTSQEQFF

D gene: TRBD1
clone size: few
V gene: TRBV29-1
J gene: TRBJ2-2
CDR3 DNA: TGCAGCGTCAACAGGGGTCGGACCGGGGAGCTGTTTTTT
CDR3 protein: CSVNRGRTGELFF

D gene: NA
clone size: few
V gene: TRBV5-6
J gene: TRBJ2-7
CDR3 DNA: TGTGCCAGCAGCTTACAGTTTTACGAGCAGTACTTC
CDR3 protein: CASSLQFYEQYF

D gene: TRBD1
clone size: few
V gene: TRBV5-1
J gene: TRBJ2-2
CDR3 DNA: TGCGCCAGCAGCTTGGCCGGGACAGACACCGGGGAGCTGTTTTTT
CDR3 protein: CASSLAGTDTGELFF

D gene: TRBD1
clone size: NA
V gene: TRBV10-3
J gene: TRBJ2-7
CDR3 DNA: TGTGCCACGGGCCGGACAGGGGAGGGGGAGCAGTACTTC
CDR3 protein: CATGRTGEGEQYF

D gene: NA
clone size: NA
V gene: TRBV5-1
J gene: TRBJ1-1
CDR3 DNA: TGCGCCAGCAGCCCGGGTAGACAGGTGAACACTGAAGCTTTCTTT
CDR3 protein: CASSPGRQVNTEAFF

D gene: NA
clone size: NA
V gene: TRBV5-1
J gene: TRBJ1-2
CDR3 DNA: TGCGCCAGCAGCTTGTCAGGATCCAACTATGGCTACACCTTC
CDR3 protein: CASSLSGSNYGYTF

D gene: NA
clone size: NA
V gene: TRBV28
J gene: TRBJ1-1
CDR3 DNA: TGTGCCAGCAGGGGCCGGTCTGAAGCTTTCTTT
CDR3 protein: CASRGRSEAFF

D gene: NA
clone size: NA
V gene: TRBV10-3
J gene: TRBJ1-1
CDR3 DNA: TGTGCCATCAGTAATATGAACACTGAAGCTTTCTTT
CDR3 protein: CAISNMNTEAFF

D gene: NA
clone size: NA
V gene: TRBV2
J gene: TRBJ1-2
CDR3 DNA: TGTGCCAGCTTGCTGCTCCCCCCAGGGTGGCCCACCTTC
CDR3 protein: CASLLLPPGWPTF

D gene: NA
clone size: few
V gene: TRBV16
J gene: TRBJ2-4
CDR3 DNA: TGTGCCAGCACACCCGGGACTCCGAGGGGAAACATTCAGTACTTC
CDR3 protein: CASTPGTPRGNIQYF

D gene: NA
clone size: NA
V gene: TRBV2
J gene: TRBJ1-6
CDR3 DNA: TGTGCCAGCAGCAGCGGGGGGGATTCACCCCTCCACTTT
CDR3 protein: CASSSGGDSPLHF

D gene: TRBD2
clone size: NA
V gene: TRBV5-1
J gene: TRBJ2-1
CDR3 DNA: TGCGCCAGCAGCATTTCTAGCGGGGGGTTCTCCTACAATGAGCAGTTCTTC
CDR3 protein: CASSISSGGFSYNEQFF

D gene: NA
clone size: NA
V gene: TRBV4-3
J gene: TRBJ2-7
CDR3 DNA: TGCGCCAGCAGCCCCGGACAGTACGGCGACGAGCAGTACTTC
CDR3 protein: CASSPGQYGDEQYF

D gene: NA
clone size: few
V gene: TRBV9
J gene: TRBJ2-7
CDR3 DNA: TGTGCCAGCAGCGTAGCATCACAGGGTCGAGAGCAGTACTTC
CDR3 protein: CASSVASQGREQYF